This T cell receptor (beta chain) was obtained from a study of T cell responses to AZD1222 COVID-19 vaccine. V was clipped by 4 bases and J by 2 bases, with 8 bases between them. The CDR3 runs 13 residues. Germline V CDR1 and CDR2: LGHDT, YNNKEL (reference sequence). This table comes from immunoSEQ multiplex PCR, and its TCRdb copy is limited to in-frame clones, with some not included. The sample has about 76,000 clones; more than 75% are singletons. The sample here was peripheral blood, taken on day 0 of AZD1222 vaccination. The V call is TRBV3-1 (or the pseudogene TRBV3-2), the J call TRBJ2-5; TRBD2 is a possible D gene (5 bases). This TCR was sampled from an adult in good health. CDR3 DNA: TGTGCCAGCAGCCTACGGGAACAAGAGACCCAGTACTTC. Protein: CASSLREQETQYF.